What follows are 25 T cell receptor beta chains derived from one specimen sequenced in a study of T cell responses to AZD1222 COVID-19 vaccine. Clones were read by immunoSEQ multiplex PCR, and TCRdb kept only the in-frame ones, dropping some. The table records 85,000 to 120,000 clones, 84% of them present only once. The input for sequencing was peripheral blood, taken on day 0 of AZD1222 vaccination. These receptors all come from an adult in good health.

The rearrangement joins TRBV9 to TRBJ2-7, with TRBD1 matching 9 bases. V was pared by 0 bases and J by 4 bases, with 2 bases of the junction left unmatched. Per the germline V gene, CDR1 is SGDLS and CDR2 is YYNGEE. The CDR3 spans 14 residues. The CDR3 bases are TGTGCCAGCAGCGTAGGGGACAGGGTATACGAGCAGTACTTC. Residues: CASSVGDRVYEQYF.

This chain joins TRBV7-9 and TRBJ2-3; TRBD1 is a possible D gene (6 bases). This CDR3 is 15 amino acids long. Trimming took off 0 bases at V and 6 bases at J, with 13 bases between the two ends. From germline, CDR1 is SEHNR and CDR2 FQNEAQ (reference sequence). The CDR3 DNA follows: TGTGCCAGCAGCTTAGCCCGGACAGAATCGGATACGCAGTATTTT. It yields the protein CASSLARTESDTQYF.

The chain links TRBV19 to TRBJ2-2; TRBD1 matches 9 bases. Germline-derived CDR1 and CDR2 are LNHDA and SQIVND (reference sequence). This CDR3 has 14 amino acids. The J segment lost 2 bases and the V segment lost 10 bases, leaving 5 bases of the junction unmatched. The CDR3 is CATSDRGNTGELFF. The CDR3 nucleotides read TGTGCCACCTCGGACAGGGGAAACACCGGGGAGCTGTTTTTT.

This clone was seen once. CDR3 sequence: CASSYSRRDHEQYF. DNA of the CDR3: TGTGCCAGCAGTTACTCCCGGCGAGATCACGAGCAGTACTTC. The chain combines TRBV6-5 with TRBJ2-7; no clear D gene. The V gene lost 0 bases and the J gene lost 5 bases, with 11 bases spanning the gap. The CDR3 length is 14 residues. Germline CDR1 MNHEY, CDR2 SVGAGI.

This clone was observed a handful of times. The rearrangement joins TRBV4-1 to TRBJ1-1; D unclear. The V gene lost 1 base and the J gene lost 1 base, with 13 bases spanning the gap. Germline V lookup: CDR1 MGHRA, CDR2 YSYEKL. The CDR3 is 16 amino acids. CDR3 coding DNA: TGCGCCAGCAGCCAAGGTTTGTTCGGGTGGAACACTGAAGCTTTCTTT. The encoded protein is CASSQGLFGWNTEAFF.

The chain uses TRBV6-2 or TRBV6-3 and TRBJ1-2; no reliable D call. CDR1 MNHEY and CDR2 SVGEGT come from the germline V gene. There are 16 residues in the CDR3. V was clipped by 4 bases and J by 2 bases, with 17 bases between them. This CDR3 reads CASSSAATPTNYGYTF. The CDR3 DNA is TGTGCCAGCAGTTCCGCCGCGACCCCTACCAACTATGGCTACACCTTC.

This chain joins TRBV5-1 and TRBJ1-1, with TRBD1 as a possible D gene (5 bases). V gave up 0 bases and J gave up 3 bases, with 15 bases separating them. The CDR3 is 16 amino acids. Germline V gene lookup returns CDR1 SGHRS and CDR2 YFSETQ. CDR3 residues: CASSLEVGRGDTEAFF. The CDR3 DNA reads TGCGCCAGCAGCTTGGAGGTGGGGAGAGGGGACACTGAAGCTTTCTTT.

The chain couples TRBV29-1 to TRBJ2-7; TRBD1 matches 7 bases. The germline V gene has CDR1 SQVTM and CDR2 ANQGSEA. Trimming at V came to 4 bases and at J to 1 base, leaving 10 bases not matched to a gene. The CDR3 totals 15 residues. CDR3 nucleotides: TGCAGCGTTGTCCTCGCCGGGACAGCATCCTACGAGCAGTACTTC. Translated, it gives CSVVLAGTASYEQYF.

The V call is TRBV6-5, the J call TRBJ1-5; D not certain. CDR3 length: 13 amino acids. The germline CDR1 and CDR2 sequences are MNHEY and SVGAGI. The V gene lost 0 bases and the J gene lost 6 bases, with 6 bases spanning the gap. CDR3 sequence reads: CASSYSRSQPQHF. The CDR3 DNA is TGTGCCAGCAGTTACTCTCGTAGTCAGCCCCAGCATTTT.

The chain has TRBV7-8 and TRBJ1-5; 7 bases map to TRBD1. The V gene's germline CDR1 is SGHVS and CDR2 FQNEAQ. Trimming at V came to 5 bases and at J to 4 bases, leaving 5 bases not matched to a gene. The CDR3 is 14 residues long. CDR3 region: CASSQSDRNQPQHF. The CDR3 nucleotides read TGTGCCAGCAGCCAATCGGACAGGAATCAGCCCCAGCATTTT.

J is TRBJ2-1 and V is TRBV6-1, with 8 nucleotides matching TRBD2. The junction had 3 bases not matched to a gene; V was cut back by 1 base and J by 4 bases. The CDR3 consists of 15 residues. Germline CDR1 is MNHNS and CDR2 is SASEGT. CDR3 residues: CASSEVTSGYNEQFF. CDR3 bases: TGTGCCAGCAGTGAAGTAACTAGCGGATACAATGAGCAGTTCTTC.

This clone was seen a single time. Here the CDR3 DNA reads TGTGCCACCAGCAGAGATGCCAGGGGTCCTAATGAGCAGTTCTTC. This gives the protein CATSRDARGPNEQFF. The V gene is TRBV15, the J gene TRBJ2-1; tentatively, D is TRBD1 (6 bases). The V end lost 0 bases, the J end lost 7 bases, and 13 bases lay between the germline ends. CDR3 length: 15 amino acids. The germline gives CDR1 LNHNV, CDR2 YYDKDF (reference sequence).

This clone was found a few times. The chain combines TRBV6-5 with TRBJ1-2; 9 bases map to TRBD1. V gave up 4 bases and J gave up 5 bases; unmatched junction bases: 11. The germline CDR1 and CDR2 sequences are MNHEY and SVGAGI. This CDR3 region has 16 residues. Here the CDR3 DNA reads TGTGCCAGCAGTTTCGTAAGAACAGGGGGCGGGTATGGCTACACCTTC. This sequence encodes CASSFVRTGGGYGYTF.

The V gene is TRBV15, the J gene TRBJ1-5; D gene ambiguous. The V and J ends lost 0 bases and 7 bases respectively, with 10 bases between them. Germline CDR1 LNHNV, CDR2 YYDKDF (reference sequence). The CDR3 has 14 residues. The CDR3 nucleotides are TGTGCCACCAGCAGAGATTTGGGGAACCAGCCCCAGCATTTT. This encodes CATSRDLGNQPQHF.

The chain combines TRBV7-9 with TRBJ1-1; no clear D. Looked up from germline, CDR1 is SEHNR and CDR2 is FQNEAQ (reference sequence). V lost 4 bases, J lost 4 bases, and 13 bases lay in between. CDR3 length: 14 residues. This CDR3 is CASSSTATSTEAFF. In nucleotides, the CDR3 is TGTGCCAGCAGCTCCACAGCGACCTCCACTGAAGCTTTCTTT.

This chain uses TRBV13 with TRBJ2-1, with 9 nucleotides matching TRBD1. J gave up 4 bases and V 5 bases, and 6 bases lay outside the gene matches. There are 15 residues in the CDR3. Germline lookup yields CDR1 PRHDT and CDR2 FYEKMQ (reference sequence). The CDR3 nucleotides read TGTGCCAGCAGCATAACAGGGGGCGCTTACAATGAGCAGTTCTTC. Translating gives CASSITGGAYNEQFF.

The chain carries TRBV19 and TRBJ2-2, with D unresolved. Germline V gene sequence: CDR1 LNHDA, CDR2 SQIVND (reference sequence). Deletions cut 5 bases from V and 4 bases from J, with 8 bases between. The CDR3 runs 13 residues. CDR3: CASSWAGTGELFF. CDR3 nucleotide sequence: TGTGCCAGTAGTTGGGCTGGCACCGGGGAGCTGTTTTTT.

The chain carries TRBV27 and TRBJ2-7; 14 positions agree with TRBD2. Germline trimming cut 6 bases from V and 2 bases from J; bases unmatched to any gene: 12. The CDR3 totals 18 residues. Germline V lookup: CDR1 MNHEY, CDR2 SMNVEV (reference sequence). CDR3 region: CASRTTGTSGRKAYEQYF. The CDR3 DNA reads TGTGCCAGCAGAACGACCGGGACTAGCGGGAGAAAAGCCTACGAGCAGTACTTC.

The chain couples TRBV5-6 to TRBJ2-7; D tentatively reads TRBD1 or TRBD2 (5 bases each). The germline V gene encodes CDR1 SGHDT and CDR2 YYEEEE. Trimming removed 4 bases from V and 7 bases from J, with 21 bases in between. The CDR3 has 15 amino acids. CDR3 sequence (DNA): TGTGCCAGCAGCCTTCTCGGTGGGGCTAGCAAGGAGCAGTACTTC. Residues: CASSLLGGASKEQYF. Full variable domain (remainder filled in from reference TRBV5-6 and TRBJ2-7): DAGVTQSPTHLIKTRGQQVTLRCSPKSGHDTVSWYQQALGQGPQFIFQYYEEEERQRGNFPDRFSGHQFPNYSSELNVNALLLGDSALYLCASSLLGGASKEQYFGPGTRLTVT.

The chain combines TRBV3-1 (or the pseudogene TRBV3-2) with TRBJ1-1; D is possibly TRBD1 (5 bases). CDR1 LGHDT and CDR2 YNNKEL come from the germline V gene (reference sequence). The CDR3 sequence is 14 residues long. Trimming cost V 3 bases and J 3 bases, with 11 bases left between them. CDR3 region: CASSQRQRDTEAFF. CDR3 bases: TGTGCCAGCAGCCAGAGACAGCGCGACACTGAAGCTTTCTTT.

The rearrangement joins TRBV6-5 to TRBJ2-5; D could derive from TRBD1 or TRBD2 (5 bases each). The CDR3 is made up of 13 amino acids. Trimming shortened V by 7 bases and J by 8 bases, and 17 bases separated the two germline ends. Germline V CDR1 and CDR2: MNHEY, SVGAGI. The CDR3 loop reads CASIGGSGSTQYF. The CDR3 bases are TGTGCCAGCATTGGGGGTTCGGGTTCAACCCAGTACTTC.

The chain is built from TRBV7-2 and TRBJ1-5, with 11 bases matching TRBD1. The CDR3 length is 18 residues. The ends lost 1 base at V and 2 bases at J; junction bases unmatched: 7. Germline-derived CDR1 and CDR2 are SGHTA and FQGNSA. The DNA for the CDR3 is TGTGCCAGCAGCTTAGTTCGGACAGGGGGCGCGGGCAATCAGCCCCAGCATTTT. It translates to CASSLVRTGGAGNQPQHF.

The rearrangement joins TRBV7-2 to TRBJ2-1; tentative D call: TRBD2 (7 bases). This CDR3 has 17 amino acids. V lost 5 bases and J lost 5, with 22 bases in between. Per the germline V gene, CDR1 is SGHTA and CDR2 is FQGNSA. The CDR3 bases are TGTGCCAGCAGCCCCCGTAGGGGGGGAGCAAGAAACAATGAGCAGTTCTTC. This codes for CASSPRRGGARNNEQFF.

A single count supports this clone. This chain's CDR3 is CASSRLAGGAAQETQYF. The CDR3 DNA is TGCGCCAGCAGCCGACTAGCGGGGGGTGCGGCGCAAGAGACCCAGTACTTC. This rearrangement joins TRBV5-1 to TRBJ2-5, with 13 bases lining up with TRBD2. V lost 4 bases to trimming and J lost 2 bases; unmatched junction nucleotides: 8. The CDR3 covers 17 residues. Per the germline V gene, CDR1 is SGHRS and CDR2 is YFSETQ.

CDR3 sequence reads: CASSPPEGTSGYNEQFF. CDR3 DNA: TGTGCCAGCTCACCCCCAGAAGGGACTAGCGGTTACAATGAGCAGTTCTTC. The V call is TRBV18, the J call TRBJ2-1, with 11 bases aligning to TRBD2. Germline lookup yields CDR1 KGHSH and CDR2 LQKENI. V gave up 3 bases and J gave up 4 bases; unmatched junction bases: 8. CDR3 length: 17 residues.